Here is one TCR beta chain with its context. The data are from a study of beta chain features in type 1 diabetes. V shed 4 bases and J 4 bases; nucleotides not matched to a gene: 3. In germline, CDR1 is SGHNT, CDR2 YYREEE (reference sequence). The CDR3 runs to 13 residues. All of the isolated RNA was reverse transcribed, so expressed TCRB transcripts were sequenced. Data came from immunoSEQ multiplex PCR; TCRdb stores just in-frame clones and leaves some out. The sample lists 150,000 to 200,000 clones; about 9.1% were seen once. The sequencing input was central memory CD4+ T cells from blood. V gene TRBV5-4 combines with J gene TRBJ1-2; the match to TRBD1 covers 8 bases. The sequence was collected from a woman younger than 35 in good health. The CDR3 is CASSDDRGYGYTF. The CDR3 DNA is TGTGCCAGCAGCGATGACAGGGGCTATGGCTACACCTTC.